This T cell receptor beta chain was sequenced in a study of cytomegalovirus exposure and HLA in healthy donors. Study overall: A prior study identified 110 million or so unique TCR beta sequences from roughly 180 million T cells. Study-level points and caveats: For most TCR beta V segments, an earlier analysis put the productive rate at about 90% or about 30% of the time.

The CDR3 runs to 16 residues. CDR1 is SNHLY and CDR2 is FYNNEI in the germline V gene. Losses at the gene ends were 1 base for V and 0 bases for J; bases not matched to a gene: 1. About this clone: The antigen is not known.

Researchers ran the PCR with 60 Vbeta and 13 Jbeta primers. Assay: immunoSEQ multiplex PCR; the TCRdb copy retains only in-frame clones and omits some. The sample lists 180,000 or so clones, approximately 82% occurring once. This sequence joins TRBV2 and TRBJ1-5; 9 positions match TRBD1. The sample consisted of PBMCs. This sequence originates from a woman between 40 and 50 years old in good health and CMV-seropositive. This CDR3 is CASSEGTGASNQPQHF. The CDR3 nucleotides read TGTGCCAGCAGTGAAGGGACAGGGGCTAGCAATCAGCCCCAGCATTTT.